This T cell receptor (beta chain) was found in a study of vaccination and CD4 T cells after COVID-19. Treatment defined: approximately 10-day PBMC culture with coronavirus spike peptide pools or control peptides (ViraFEST assay). It was before the COVID-19 pandemic (2011-2018) that the unexposed donor's CD4+ T cells were collected. An Oncomine TCR Beta short-read assay was used to sequence the DNA from cultured CD4+ T cells. In this case, cultured CD4+ T cells provided the extracted genomic DNA. In TCRdb, the PCR reads were re-called with MiXCR into one record per CDR3 protein. The table shows approximately 7,000 distinct CDR3 sequences, with under 45% occurring only once. The table lists this clonotype with a few counts. Antigen specificity is unknown. V shed 3 bases, J shed 9 bases, and the junction held 4 bases outside the gene matches. CDR1 MNHEY and CDR2 SMNVEV come from the germline V gene (reference sequence). The CDR3 length is 12 residues.

This TCR was sampled from a human donor in good health. What was sequenced was CD4+ T cells from blood, cultured in vitro. The chain links TRBV27 to TRBJ2-5; 7 nucleotides agree with TRBD2. As DNA, the CDR3 is TGTGCCAGCAGTTTCGCCCGGGGGGCCCAGTACTTC. Its protein is CASSFARGAQYF.